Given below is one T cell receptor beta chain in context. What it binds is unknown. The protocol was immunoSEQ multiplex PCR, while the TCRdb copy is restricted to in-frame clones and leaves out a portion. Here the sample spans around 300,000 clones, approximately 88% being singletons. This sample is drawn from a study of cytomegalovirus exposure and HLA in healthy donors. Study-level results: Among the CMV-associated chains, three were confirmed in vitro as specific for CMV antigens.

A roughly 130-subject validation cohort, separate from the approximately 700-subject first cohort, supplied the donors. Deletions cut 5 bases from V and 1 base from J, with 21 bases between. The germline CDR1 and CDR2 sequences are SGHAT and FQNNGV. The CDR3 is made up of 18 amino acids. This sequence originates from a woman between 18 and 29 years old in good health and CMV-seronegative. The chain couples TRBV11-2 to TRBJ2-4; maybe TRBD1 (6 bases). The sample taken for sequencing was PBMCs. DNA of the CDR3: TGTGCCAGCAGCAAAAACAGAGGGGGAACCGGGGCCAAAAACATTCAGTACTTC. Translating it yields CASSKNRGGTGAKNIQYF.